One TCR beta chain is described in this entry. This sample was included in a study of T cell changes during pregnancy in multiple sclerosis. Only in-frame clones appear in the TCRdb table, and some are missing; sequencing was by immunoSEQ multiplex PCR. The table shows some 22,000 clones, with roughly nine tenths occurring only once. With 5 bases clipped from V and 5 bases from J, the junction kept 7 bases outside the gene matches. The CDR3 contains 16 residues. Germline V lookup: CDR1 MGHRA, CDR2 YSYEKL. This receptor was obtained from a female donor with multiple sclerosis, enrolled in a pregnancy study. Specimen: CD8+ T cells from peripheral blood mononuclear cells, collected after pregnancy. The genes are TRBV4-1 and TRBJ2-1, with 12 bases identical to TRBD2. The CDR3 sequence is CASSELAGGSDNEQFF. The CDR3 DNA follows: TGCGCCAGCAGCGAGCTAGCGGGAGGGTCCGACAATGAGCAGTTCTTC.